Listed below are T cell receptor beta chains from one sample, sequenced in a study of CD8 T cells in ankylosing spondylitis. TCRdb re-derived calls from the 5' RACE reads in MiXCR, one entry per CDR3 protein. The sample contains 240,000 or so distinct CDR3 sequences, roughly a tenth of which appear only once. What was sequenced was blood, either unsorted or a sorted T cell fraction (not recorded which). Source of these receptors: a male donor with ankylosing spondylitis or in good health (not recorded which). CDR3s include the opening cysteine and the closing phenylalanine or tryptophan.

j_gene,v_gene,CDR3aa
TRBJ1-1,TRBV20-1,CSARAVREAFF
TRBJ2-2,TRBV19,CASTSRQVVTGELFF
TRBJ2-7,TRBV5-1,CASSPTGTGPLYEQYF
TRBJ2-3,TRBV5-6,CASSPQGARSDTQYF
TRBJ2-7,TRBV20-1,CSARSLAGGPGEQYF
TRBJ2-7,TRBV5-6,CASSPEGREVYEQYF
TRBJ1-1,TRBV4-2,CASSQEEGVGAEAFF
TRBJ2-7,TRBV29-1,CSVRHTRDTEQYF
TRBJ2-5,TRBV12-3/TRBV12-4,CASSLAGGGETQYF
TRBJ2-3,TRBV7-9,CASSPRAGLSTDTQYF
TRBJ2-3,TRBV20-1,CSAPRQGLVADTQYF